This entry lists 20 T cell receptor beta chains sequenced from one sample in a study of T cells expressing NK-cell markers. Each CDR3 protein gets one entry in TCRdb, which reprocessed the 5' RACE reads and gives no DNA. Found here are 550,000 to 600,000 distinct CDR3 sequences; the top ten clones hold around 4%. Material for sequencing was blood T cells: a sorted CD56 or NKG2C T cell subset, CD4+ or CD8+ T cells, or bulk PBMC T cells (not recorded which). Every receptor here comes from a man younger than 30 in good health.

V usage is TRBV4-1 and J usage is TRBJ1-5; the D call from TCRdb, TRBD1, cannot be confirmed without DNA. Germline V gene data show CDR1 as MGHRA and CDR2 as YSYEKL. The CDR3 has 14 amino acids. This CDR3 is CASSPQGAGQPQHF.

The chain carries TRBV12-3 or TRBV12-4 and TRBJ2-4; absent DNA, TCRdb's TRBD1 call cannot be checked. The CDR3 extends over 17 amino acids. CDR3 in amino acids: CASSFSGSPLAKNIQYF.

This chain joins TRBV7-2 and TRBJ1-1. The CDR3 spans 14 residues. In germline, CDR1 is SGHTA, CDR2 FQGNSA. CDR3 region: CASSHEPKNTEAFF.

This chain connects TRBV10-3 to TRBJ1-3. CDR3 length: 16 residues. The V gene's germline CDR1 is ENHRY and CDR2 SYGVKD. This CDR3 reads CAITKTAESSGNTIYF.

The chain is built from TRBV6-2 or TRBV6-3 and TRBJ2-1. The CDR3 runs 12 residues. The germline V gene has CDR1 MNHEY and CDR2 SVGEGT. CDR3 protein: CASSGNYNEQFF.

The chain couples TRBV20-1 to TRBJ2-1; the D call of TRBD2 rests on TCRdb alone, since no DNA is present to check it. The CDR3 totals 15 residues. Germline V gene sequence: CDR1 DFQATT, CDR2 SNEGSKA (reference sequence). The CDR3 loop is CSASLPGTSENEQFF.

The chain has TRBV14 and TRBJ2-2. This CDR3 has 15 amino acids. The germline V gene encodes CDR1 SGHDN and CDR2 FVKESK. The chain's CDR3 is CASSQRVGNTGELFF.

This sequence joins TRBV27 and TRBJ2-1; TCRdb designates TRBD2, a call that cannot be tested without DNA. The CDR3 has 17 residues. Per germline, CDR1 MNHEY and CDR2 SMNVEV (reference sequence). The CDR3 protein is CASSPLGTSGSNNEQFF.

The V call is TRBV12-3 or TRBV12-4, the J call TRBJ2-3. CDR3 length: 11 amino acids. The CDR3: CASMWADTQYF.

The chain uses TRBV7-2 and TRBJ1-1; TCRdb gives TRBD1 as the D gene, but with no DNA this cannot be confirmed. This CDR3 contains 14 residues. CDR1 is SGHTA, CDR2 FQGNSA, per germline. CDR3 in amino acids: CASSWWGADTEAFF.

This chain links TRBV29-1 with TRBJ2-1; as DNA is missing, the TRBD2 call by TCRdb cannot be tested. The CDR3 has 15 amino acids. The V gene's germline CDR1 is SQVTM and CDR2 ANQGSEA. The CDR3 here is CSVAPASGRAGEQFF.

V is TRBV7-9 and J is TRBJ2-1; TCRdb selects TRBD2, and the lack of DNA leaves this call unchecked. Germline CDR1 is SEHNR and CDR2 is FQNEAQ (reference sequence). This CDR3 region has 16 residues. The CDR3 protein is CASSPPGIAGGNEQFF.

The chain links TRBV29-1 to TRBJ1-1. CDR1 is SQVTM, CDR2 ANQGSEA, per germline. The CDR3 extends over 11 amino acids. The CDR3: CSVVGPHRAFF.

The chain combines TRBV10-3 with TRBJ2-2; there is no DNA to check the TCRdb D call of TRBD2. This CDR3 contains 18 residues. Germline V CDR1 and CDR2: ENHRY, SYGVKD. The CDR3 protein is CAISGRTSGRANTGELFF.

The chain combines TRBV2 with TRBJ2-1; as DNA is missing, the TRBD2 call by TCRdb cannot be tested. The CDR3 extends over 15 amino acids. Per germline, CDR1 SNHLY and CDR2 FYNNEI. The CDR3 sequence: CASSGGLAGFNEQFF.

The genes are TRBV7-6 and TRBJ2-2. Per germline, CDR1 SGHVS and CDR2 FNYEAQ. The CDR3 totals 15 residues. Here the CDR3 reads CASSLATEDTGELFF.

The chain recombines TRBV9 with TRBJ2-2. This CDR3 comprises 14 residues. The germline gives CDR1 SGDLS, CDR2 YYNGEE. The CDR3 region is CASSVTPEIGELFF.

The chain recombines TRBV6-5 with TRBJ2-1. Germline CDR1 reads MNHEY; CDR2 reads SVGAGI. This CDR3 is 17 amino acids long. This CDR3 reads CASSSPRLYPSYNEQFF.

The V gene is TRBV27, the J gene TRBJ1-1; TCRdb's D call, TRBD1, is unchecked because there is no DNA. This CDR3 has 14 amino acids. Germline CDR1 reads MNHEY; CDR2 reads SMNVEV (reference sequence). The CDR3 reads CASSFRGGNTEAFF.

The J gene is TRBJ2-1, the V gene TRBV25-1; TCRdb gives TRBD1 as the D gene, but with no DNA this cannot be confirmed. Germline V gene lookup returns CDR1 MGHDK and CDR2 SYGVNS. CDR3 length: 19 residues. CDR3 protein: CASSERGGTRQGEGNEQFF. Supplemented by reference TRBV25-1 and TRBJ2-1, the full variable domain reads EADIYQTPRYLVIGTGKKITLECSQTMGHDKMYWYQQDPGMELHLIHYSYGVNSTEKGDLSSESTVSRIRTEHFPLTLESARPSHTSQYLCASSERGGTRQGEGNEQFFGPGTRLTVL.